This TCR beta chain was found in a study of blood T cell repertoires in COVID-19. The wider study: Nucleic acid was either cDNA or gDNA, and it came from T cells, B-cell-depleted T cells, or PBMCs.

CDR3 length equals 16 residues. Germline CDR1 is WSHSY and CDR2 is SAAADI. The V and J ends lost 4 bases and 1 base, in that order; junction bases with no gene match: 7. The method was immunoSEQ multiplex PCR; TCRdb's version includes in-frame clones alone and lacks a portion of them. The sample contains about 250,000 clones, 70% to 75% of which appear only once. The sequence derives from a woman aged 80 or over with acute or convalescent COVID-19. The V and J genes are TRBV10-2 and TRBJ2-3; 8 nucleotides line up with TRBD2. Sequencing was carried out using peripheral blood. DNA for the CDR3: TGCGCCAGCAGTGGGATAGCGGGGACCCGCACAGATACGCAGTATTTT. Protein: CASSGIAGTRTDTQYF.